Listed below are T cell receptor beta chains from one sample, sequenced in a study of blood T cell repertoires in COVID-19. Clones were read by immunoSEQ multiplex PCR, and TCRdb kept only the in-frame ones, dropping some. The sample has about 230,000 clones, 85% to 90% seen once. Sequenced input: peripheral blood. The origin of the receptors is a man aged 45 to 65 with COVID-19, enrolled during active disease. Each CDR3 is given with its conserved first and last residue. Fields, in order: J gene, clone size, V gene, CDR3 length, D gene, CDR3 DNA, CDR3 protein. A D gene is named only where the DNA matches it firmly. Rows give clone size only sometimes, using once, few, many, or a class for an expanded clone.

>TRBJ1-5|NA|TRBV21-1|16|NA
TGTGCCAGCAGCAAAGGAGGAGTAGCGGGCAATCAGCCCCAGCATTTT
CASSKGGVAGNQPQHF
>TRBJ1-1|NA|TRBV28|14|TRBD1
TGTGCCAGCAGCCGGACAGGGGTTGACACTGAAGCTTTCTTT
CASSRTGVDTEAFF
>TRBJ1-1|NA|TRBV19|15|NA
TGTGCCAGTAGTTCTCGGGACACAAGTCACACTGAAGCTTTCTTT
CASSSRDTSHTEAFF
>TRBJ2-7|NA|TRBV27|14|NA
TGTGCCAGCAGTTTATCGTGGCAGACCTACGAGCAGTACTTC
CASSLSWQTYEQYF
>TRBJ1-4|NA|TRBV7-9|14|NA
TGTGCCAGCAGCAAACAGGGTACTAATGAAAAACTGTTTTTT
CASSKQGTNEKLFF
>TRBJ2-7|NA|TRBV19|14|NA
TGTGCCAGTAGTATAGGGGACTCTTTCTACGAGCAGTACTTC
CASSIGDSFYEQYF
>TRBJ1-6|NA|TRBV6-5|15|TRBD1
TGTGCCAGCAGTCCACCGGGACAGTATAATTCACCCCTCCACTTT
CASSPPGQYNSPLHF
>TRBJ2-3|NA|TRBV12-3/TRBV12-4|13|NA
TGTGCCAGCAGCTGGGACTTGGGGGATACGCAGTATTTT
CASSWDLGDTQYF
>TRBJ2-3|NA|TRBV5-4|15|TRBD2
TGTGCCAGCAGCGCCGGGACTAGCGGGAGGGATACGCAGTATTTT
CASSAGTSGRDTQYF
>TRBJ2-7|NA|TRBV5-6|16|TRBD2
TGTGCCAGCAGCCAATTAACTAGCGGGAGTCTCCACGAGCAGTACTTC
CASSQLTSGSLHEQYF
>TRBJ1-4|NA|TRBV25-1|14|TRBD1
TGTGCCAGCAGCAAGGGACAGCGAAGTGAAAAACTGTTTTTT
CASSKGQRSEKLFF
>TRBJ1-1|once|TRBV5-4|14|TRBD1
TGTGCCAGCAGCAAAGGCAGGGGGCGTCCTGAAGCTTTCTTT
CASSKGRGRPEAFF
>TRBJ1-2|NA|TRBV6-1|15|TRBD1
TGTGCCAGCAGTCCCCGACAGGGTCCCATATTGGGCTACACCTTC
CASSPRQGPILGYTF
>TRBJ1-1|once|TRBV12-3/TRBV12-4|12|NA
TGTGCCAGCAGTTTCAGGCCCCGGGAAGCTTTCTTT
CASSFRPREAFF
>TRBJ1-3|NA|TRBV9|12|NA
TGTGCCAGCAGCGTAGGTAGAAACACCATATATTTT
CASSVGRNTIYF
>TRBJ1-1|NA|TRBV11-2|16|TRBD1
TGTGCCAGCAGCTCAGGTCGGGGCAGGGGGCGAACTGAAGCTTTCTTT
CASSSGRGRGRTEAFF
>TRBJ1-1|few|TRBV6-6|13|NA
TGTGCCAGCAGCCTAGCGGGAGCAGGGGAAGCTTTCTTT
CASSLAGAGEAFF
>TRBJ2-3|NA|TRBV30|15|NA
TGTGCCTGGCGTAATCGGCTCTCCGGCGGGGATACGCAGTATTTT
CAWRNRLSGGDTQYF
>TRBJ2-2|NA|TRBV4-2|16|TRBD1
TGTGCCAGCAGCCGTGCTTCGGGACAGGGGCCCGGGGAGCTGTTTTTT
CASSRASGQGPGELFF
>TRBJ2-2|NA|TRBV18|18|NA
TGTGCCAGCTCACCACCGACCACCGCAGGGACGAACACCGGGGAGCTGTTTTTT
CASSPPTTAGTNTGELFF
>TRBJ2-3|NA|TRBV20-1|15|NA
TGCAGTGCTAGTGACCTAGCGACGAGCACAGATACGCAGTATTTT
CSASDLATSTDTQYF
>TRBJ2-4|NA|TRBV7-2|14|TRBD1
TGTGCCAGCAGCTCAGGAGGACAGGGGAACATTCAGTACTTC
CASSSGGQGNIQYF
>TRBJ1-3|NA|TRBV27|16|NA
TGTGCCAGCAGTCCAGGCCGCGAGGGCTCTGGAAACACCATATATTTT
CASSPGREGSGNTIYF
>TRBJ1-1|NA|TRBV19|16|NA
TGTGCCAGTAGTATGTGGGCAGGGGTAACGAACACTGAAGCTTTCTTT
CASSMWAGVTNTEAFF
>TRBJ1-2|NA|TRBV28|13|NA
TGTGCCAGCAGCCTAGTGGGGGGAGGAGGCTACACCTTC
CASSLVGGGGYTF
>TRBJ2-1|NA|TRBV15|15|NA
TGTGCCACCAGAAGGGGGCTAGCGAACTACAATGAGCAGTTCTTC
CATRRGLANYNEQFF
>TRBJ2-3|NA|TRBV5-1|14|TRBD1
TGCGCCAGCAGCTTAGGACAGGGAATGGATACGCAGTATTTT
CASSLGQGMDTQYF
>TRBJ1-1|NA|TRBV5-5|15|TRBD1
TGTGCCAGCAGCTCCGGACAGGGAGGGTTCACTGAAGCTTTCTTT
CASSSGQGGFTEAFF
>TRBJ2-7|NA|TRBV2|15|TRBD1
TGTGCCAGCAGTGAAGTAAGGGGACAGGGCTACGAGCAGTACTTC
CASSEVRGQGYEQYF
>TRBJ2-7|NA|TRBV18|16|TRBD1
TGTGCCAGCTCACCAATCGAAGGACAGGGGGTCTACGAGCAGTACTTC
CASSPIEGQGVYEQYF
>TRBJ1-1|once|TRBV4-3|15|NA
TGCGCCAGCAGCCAAGATCCCAGGGGATACACTGAAGCTTTCTTT
CASSQDPRGYTEAFF